A selection of T cell receptor beta chains follows, all from one sample in a study of CD8+CD57+ T cells in acquired aplastic anemia. TCRdb reprocessed the reads with MiXCR, giving one entry per CDR3 protein. The table includes roughly 200,000 distinct CDR3 sequences, roughly 65% detected once. Input material: sorted CD4+, CD8+, or CD8+CD57+ T cells (not recorded which) from PBMCs. These receptors were collected from a human donor with aplastic anemia. Each CDR3 is given with its conserved first and last residue. The D gene is left open where the match is weak. A row's size may be missing; if present it is once, few, many or a size class.

V	length	J	D	size	DNA	CDR3
TRBV2	18	TRBJ2-3	TRBD2	-	TGTGCCAGCAGTGAACCGGAGATGACTAGCGGGGGCTCGCTGGTGCAGTATTTT	CASSEPEMTSGGSLVQYF
TRBV20-1	13	TRBJ2-1	-	-	TGCAGTGCTAGAGTCGGGGGATACAATGAGCAGTTCTTC	CSARVGGYNEQFF
TRBV7-6	16	TRBJ2-1	-	-	TGTGCCAGCAGCGGGGAACGGACCCTCTCCTTCAATGAGCAGTTCTTC	CASSGERTLSFNEQFF
TRBV10-3	16	TRBJ2-2	TRBD2	many	TGTGCCATCAGTGGAACTAGCGGGGGGAACACCGGGGAGCTGTTTTTT	CAISGTSGGNTGELFF
TRBV15	15	TRBJ2-7	-	-	TGTGCCACCAGCACCTCTCCGGATGGGGGTTGGGAGCAGTACTTC	CATSTSPDGGWEQYF
TRBV5-1	14	TRBJ2-2	-	once	TGCGCCAGCAGCTTGGATGGGGGGACCGGGGAGCTGTTTTTT	CASSLDGGTGELFF
TRBV10-3	16	TRBJ2-2	TRBD1	-	TGTGCCATCAGGGAGGCCGGGACAGGGGTGGCCGGGGAGCTGTTTTTT	CAIREAGTGVAGELFF
TRBV7-6	17	TRBJ2-3	TRBD2	-	TGTGCCAGCAGCTTAGTGACGGGCGGGGGGAAAACAGATACGCAGTATTTT	CASSLVTGGGKTDTQYF
TRBV19	15	TRBJ2-7	TRBD2	-	TGTGCCAGTAGTAGAGACCTAGCGGGAGCAGACGAGCAGTACTTC	CASSRDLAGADEQYF
TRBV24-1	14	TRBJ2-5	-	-	TGTGCCACCAGTGATCCCGCGATCCAAGAGACCCAGTACTTC	CATSDPAIQETQYF